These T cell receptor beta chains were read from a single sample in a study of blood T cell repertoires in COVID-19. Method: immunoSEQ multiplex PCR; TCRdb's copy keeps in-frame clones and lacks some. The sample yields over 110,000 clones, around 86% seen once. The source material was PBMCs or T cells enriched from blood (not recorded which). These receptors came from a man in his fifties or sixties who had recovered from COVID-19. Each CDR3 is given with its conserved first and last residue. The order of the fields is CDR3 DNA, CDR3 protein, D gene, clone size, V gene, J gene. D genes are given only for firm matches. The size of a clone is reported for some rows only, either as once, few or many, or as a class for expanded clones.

CDR3nt: TGTGCCAGCAGCGCCCCCGGGTTGGGCAATCAGCCCCAGCATTTT
CDR3aa: CASSAPGLGNQPQHF
d_gene: .
abundance: once
v_gene: TRBV28
j_gene: TRBJ1-5

CDR3nt: TGTGCCAGCAGCCCCCCGACAGAGAACACCGGGGAGCTGTTTTTT
CDR3aa: CASSPPTENTGELFF
d_gene: .
abundance: .
v_gene: TRBV27
j_gene: TRBJ2-2

CDR3nt: TGTGCCAGCAGCCAGACCACGCCAGGTGAGCAGTTCTTC
CDR3aa: CASSQTTPGEQFF
d_gene: .
abundance: .
v_gene: TRBV6-6
j_gene: TRBJ2-1

CDR3nt: TGTGCCAGCTCACAGCGGTTCGAGAACACTGAAGCTTTCTTT
CDR3aa: CASSQRFENTEAFF
d_gene: .
abundance: .
v_gene: TRBV18
j_gene: TRBJ1-1

CDR3nt: TGTGCCAGCAGCTCTACCCTCCGGGACAGCAGAAACACCATATATTTT
CDR3aa: CASSSTLRDSRNTIYF
d_gene: TRBD1
abundance: few
v_gene: TRBV7-9
j_gene: TRBJ1-3

CDR3nt: TGTGCCAGCCGGGACAGGGCCTTAGGAGGAGGCTACACCTTC
CDR3aa: CASRDRALGGGYTF
d_gene: TRBD1
abundance: .
v_gene: TRBV2
j_gene: TRBJ1-2

CDR3nt: TGCGCCAGCAGCCCCCCTGCGGAACAGCCCCAGCATTTT
CDR3aa: CASSPPAEQPQHF
d_gene: .
abundance: .
v_gene: TRBV4-1
j_gene: TRBJ1-5

CDR3nt: TGTGCCAGCAGCCAGGACTTTCAAGAGACCCAGTACTTC
CDR3aa: CASSQDFQETQYF
d_gene: .
abundance: .
v_gene: TRBV3-1/TRBV3-2
j_gene: TRBJ2-5

CDR3nt: TGTGCCAGCAGCCCGGGACTACTAGCGGGAGTCCGAGAGACCCAGTACTTC
CDR3aa: CASSPGLLAGVRETQYF
d_gene: TRBD2
abundance: .
v_gene: TRBV5-6
j_gene: TRBJ2-5

CDR3nt: TGTGCCAGCAGCCCCCCTAGAAACATTCAGTACTTC
CDR3aa: CASSPPRNIQYF
d_gene: .
abundance: .
v_gene: TRBV2
j_gene: TRBJ2-4

CDR3nt: TGTGCCTGGGACACCGGAGTAAATCAGCCCCAGCATTTT
CDR3aa: CAWDTGVNQPQHF
d_gene: .
abundance: .
v_gene: TRBV30
j_gene: TRBJ1-5

CDR3nt: TGTGCCAGCAGTACGCCACAGGGTTCGGAAGATACGCAGTATTTT
CDR3aa: CASSTPQGSEDTQYF
d_gene: .
abundance: .
v_gene: TRBV2
j_gene: TRBJ2-3

CDR3nt: TGTGCCAGCAGCGCCGACAGGTATCAGCCCCAGCATTTT
CDR3aa: CASSADRYQPQHF
d_gene: .
abundance: .
v_gene: TRBV11-2
j_gene: TRBJ1-5

CDR3nt: TGTGCCAGCTCACTCGACAGGGATGAAGCTTTCTTT
CDR3aa: CASSLDRDEAFF
d_gene: TRBD1
abundance: .
v_gene: TRBV18
j_gene: TRBJ1-1

CDR3nt: TGCGCCAGCAGCGCCCTGGGGGGGACAGGGGATTTCTATGAGCAGTTCTTC
CDR3aa: CASSALGGTGDFYEQFF
d_gene: TRBD1
abundance: .
v_gene: TRBV5-1
j_gene: TRBJ2-1

CDR3nt: TGTGCCACCAGCGGAAAGACAAGGAACACCGGGGAGCTGTTTTTT
CDR3aa: CATSGKTRNTGELFF
d_gene: .
abundance: .
v_gene: TRBV15
j_gene: TRBJ2-2

CDR3nt: TGTGCCAGCAGTCCAACCCCCGGGACAGTTTCCGAGCAGTACTTC
CDR3aa: CASSPTPGTVSEQYF
d_gene: TRBD1
abundance: many
v_gene: TRBV27
j_gene: TRBJ2-7